This T cell receptor beta chain was documented in a study of blood T cell repertoires in COVID-19. The table lists this clone with a few counts. The data were produced by immunoSEQ multiplex PCR, yet TCRdb's version contains in-frame clones alone and is incomplete. The sample includes about 59,000 clones, less than 85% seen only once; the top ten take less than 20%. V gave up 0 bases and J gave up 4 bases; unmatched junction bases: 1. The germline gives CDR1 SGHRS, CDR2 YFSETQ. The CDR3 is 14 residues long. V gene TRBV5-1 combines with J gene TRBJ2-7; 10 bases fit TRBD1. The sample consisted of peripheral blood. This receptor was identified in a woman aged 50 to 65 with active or convalescent COVID-19. CDR3 DNA sequence: TGCGCCAGCAGCTTGGTGGGACAGGGGTACGAGCAGTACTTC. The encoded protein is CASSLVGQGYEQYF. The variable domain in full, with the rest retrieved from reference TRBV5-1 and TRBJ2-7, is KAGVTQTPRYLIKTRGQQVTLSCSPISGHRSVSWYQQTPGQGLQFLFEYFSETQRNKGNFPGRFSGRQFSNSRSEMNVSTLELGDSALYLCASSLVGQGYEQYFGPGTRLTVT.